This TCR beta chain was identified during a study of identical twins. General study results and limits: The conclusions drew on cross-sectional statistical analysis instead of tracking the same donors.

V lost 0 bases to trimming and J lost 3 bases; unmatched junction nucleotides: 4. Germline-derived CDR1 and CDR2 are SGHRS and YFSETQ. The CDR3 spans 16 residues. With regard to this clonotype: Its cognate antigen is unknown.

It was template switching that added a universal primer site, and there were unique molecular identifiers on the cDNA. TCRdb re-derived calls from the 5' RACE reads in MiXCR, one entry per CDR3 protein. The sample carries some 1,700,000 distinct CDR3 sequences, roughly a third recorded once. The sequenced sample was cord blood. This TCR derives from a newborn girl in good health. The chain combines TRBV5-1 with TRBJ2-2; 8 bases are a match to TRBD2. The DNA for the CDR3 is TGCGCCAGCAGCTTGGTGAGCGGGAGATACACCGGGGAGCTGTTTTTT. Translation: CASSLVSGRYTGELFF.